These 8 T cell receptor beta chains originate from one sample sequenced in a study of cytomegalovirus exposure and HLA in healthy donors. PCR used 60 Vbeta primers and 13 Jbeta primers. Repertoires were generated with immunoSEQ multiplex PCR, while TCRdb's copy carries only in-frame clones and drops some. The sample yields around 99,000 clones, around 76% seen once. Sequenced material: PBMCs. These TCRs come from a man aged 30 to 39 in good health and CMV-seropositive.

The rearrangement joins TRBV30 to TRBJ2-3, with TRBD2 as a possible D gene (5 bases). The V end lost 3 bases, the J end lost 5 bases, and 18 bases lay between the germline ends. CDR3 length: 15 residues. Germline V gives CDR1 GTSNPN, CDR2 SVGIG (reference sequence). The CDR3 loop is CAWSPLAGAGDTQYF. CDR3 DNA sequence: TGTGCCTGGAGCCCCCTTGCGGGTGCAGGAGATACGCAGTATTTT. The full variable domain, rest sourced from reference TRBV30 and TRBJ2-3, is SQTIHQWPATLVQPVGSPLSLECTVEGTSNPNLYWYRQAAGRGLQLLFYSVGIGQISSEVPQNLSASRPQDRQFILSSKKLLLSDSGFYLCAWSPLAGAGDTQYFGPGTRLTVL.

The J gene is TRBJ2-1, the V gene TRBV6-1; tentative D call: TRBD1 (6 bases). V lost 3 bases and J lost 2, with 14 bases in between. Germline CDR1 and CDR2: MNHNS and SASEGT. The CDR3 consists of 16 residues. The CDR3: CASSDFRQDPYNEQFF. The CDR3, as DNA: TGTGCCAGCAGTGATTTTCGACAGGATCCCTACAATGAGCAGTTCTTC.

Here the CDR3 reads CASSPAGSSSEAFF. The CDR3 DNA is TGTGCCAGCTCACCGGCCGGGAGTAGCTCTGAAGCTTTCTTT. The V call is TRBV18, the J call TRBJ1-1; D gene uncertain. Germline V lookup: CDR1 KGHSH, CDR2 LQKENI. This CDR3 is built from 14 residues. V lost 3 bases and J lost 6, with 14 bases in between.

The chain carries TRBV27 and TRBJ2-5; 7 bases align to TRBD1. The J call may be faulty, since TRBJ2-7 better matches the DNA end. Per germline, CDR1 MNHEY and CDR2 SMNVEV (reference sequence). This CDR3 has 14 amino acids. CDR3 residues: CASSSNRQGYEQYF. CDR3 in DNA: TGTGCCAGCAGTTCAAATAGACAGGGCTACGAGCAGTACTTC.

This chain joins TRBV5-1 and TRBJ2-7; 10 bases match TRBD1. V shed 4 bases and J 7 bases; nucleotides not matched to a gene: 11. The CDR3 totals 15 residues. Germline CDR1 reads SGHRS; CDR2 reads YFSETQ. CDR3 coding DNA: TGCGCCAGCAGCCTAGGGACAGGGGAAACAAGAGAGCAGTACTTC. It specifies CASSLGTGETREQYF.

Of note for this clone: A junction boundary mismatches the germline segment, possibly from a read error. This chain links TRBV30 with TRBJ1-6; the match to TRBD1 covers 8 bases. The germline V gene encodes CDR1 GTSNPN and CDR2 SVGIG (reference sequence). The CDR3 is 15 residues long. As DNA, the CDR3 is TGTGCCTGGAGTCCACAGGGGGGTCACAGTTCACTCCTCCACTTT. Its protein is CAWSPQGGHSSLLHF.

This sequence joins TRBV2 and TRBJ2-1; no firm D call. The CDR3 loop spans 13 amino acids. CDR1 is SNHLY, CDR2 FYNNEI, per germline. Between the trimmed V and J ends, which lost 1 base and 7 bases, there was a span of 8 bases. CDR3 in amino acids: CASSEELANEQFF. DNA for the CDR3: TGTGCCAGCAGTGAAGAATTGGCAAATGAGCAGTTCTTC. The variable domain in full, completed from reference TRBV2 and TRBJ2-1, reads EPEVTQTPSHQVTQMGQEVILRCVPISNHLYFYWYRQILGQKVEFLVSFYNNEISEKSEIFDDQFSVERPDGSNFTLKIRSTKLEDSAMYFCASSEELANEQFFGPGTRLTVL.

This chain uses TRBV7-3 with TRBJ1-1; possibly TRBD1 for D (5 bases). Deletions cut 5 bases from V and 1 base from J, with 14 bases between. Per the germline V gene, CDR1 is SGHTA and CDR2 is FQGTGA. This CDR3 is 15 amino acids long. The CDR3 protein is CASSSRQKRNTEAFF. CDR3 DNA sequence: TGTGCCAGCAGCAGCAGACAGAAACGGAACACTGAAGCTTTCTTT. Combining the CDR3 with reference TRBV7-3 and TRBJ1-1 gives the whole variable domain GAGVSQTPSNKVTEKGKYVELRCDPISGHTALYWYRQSLGQGPEFLIYFQGTGAADDSGLPNDRFFAVRPEGSVSTLKIQRTERGDSAVYLCASSSRQKRNTEAFFGQGTRLTVV.